These T cell receptor beta chains were read from a single sample in a study of T cell responses to AZD1222 COVID-19 vaccine. Measured with immunoSEQ multiplex PCR; TCRdb has only the in-frame clones, and not every one. The sample lists approximately 13,000 clones, under 85% occurring once. This specimen consisted of peripheral blood, obtained 28 days after the second AZD1222 dose. These receptors originate from an adult who received the AZD1222 COVID-19 vaccine. Each CDR3 is given with its conserved first and last residue. The D gene is left open where the match is weak. Expanded clones are given a class, and other clones once, few, many or no size at all.

>-|TRBV28|TRBJ1-3|-
CASSLPSTDSGNTIYF
TGTGCCAGCAGTTTACCCTCGACAGACTCTGGAAACACCATATATTTT
>-|TRBV6-1|TRBJ1-1|-
CASSLLLVSSTEAFF
TGTGCCAGCAGTTTACTGCTGGTTTCGAGCACTGAAGCTTTCTTT
>-|TRBV14|TRBJ2-2|-
CASSHLGRSSTGELFF
TGTGCCAGCAGCCACCTGGGCAGGTCCTCCACCGGGGAGCTGTTTTTT
>-|TRBV30|TRBJ1-3|-
CAWRGNYRISGNTIYF
TGTGCCTGGAGGGGGAACTACAGGATCTCTGGAAACACCATATATTTT
>-|TRBV2|TRBJ1-3|medium-sized
CASKLEYSGNTIYF
TGTGCCAGCAAGTTGGAGTACTCTGGAAACACCATATATTTT
>-|TRBV5-5|TRBJ1-1|-
CASSLDTGLNTEAFF
TGTGCCAGCAGCTTGGACACGGGCTTGAACACTGAAGCTTTCTTT
>TRBD2|TRBV9|TRBJ2-3|large
CASSGLAGPVDTQYF
TGTGCCAGCAGCGGTCTAGCGGGACCGGTAGATACGCAGTATTTT
>TRBD1|TRBV11-2|TRBJ1-2|-
CASSPGQGNYGYTF
TGTGCCAGCAGCCCGGGACAGGGGAACTATGGCTACACCTTC
>-|TRBV6-1|TRBJ1-2|-
CASSEGRAINYGYTF
TGTGCCAGCAGTGAAGGCAGGGCAATTAACTATGGCTACACCTTC
>TRBD2|TRBV5-8|TRBJ2-2|-
CASSLVVASGTTGELFF
TGTGCCAGCAGCTTGGTTGTGGCTAGCGGGACGACCGGGGAGCTGTTTTTT
>TRBD2|TRBV5-1|TRBJ2-7|-
CASSLVLSGTHEQYF
TGCGCCAGCAGCTTGGTTTTAAGCGGGACTCACGAGCAGTACTTC
>-|TRBV6-2/TRBV6-3|TRBJ2-3|-
CASSYTGRGGTQYF
TGTGCCAGCAGTTACACCGGACGCGGCGGTACGCAGTATTTT
>-|TRBV19|TRBJ1-2|-
CASNPRAGLNYGYTF
TGTGCCAGTAACCCCCGAGCGGGCCTCAACTATGGCTACACCTTC
>-|TRBV7-9|TRBJ2-5|-
CASSSRETQYF
TGTGCCAGCAGCTCCCGGGAGACCCAGTACTTC
>-|TRBV5-1|TRBJ1-5|-
CASSLTGYNQPQHF
TGCGCCAGCAGCTTGACAGGCTACAATCAGCCCCAGCATTTT
>-|TRBV7-9|TRBJ1-6|-
CASSFPGPNSPLHF
TGTGCCAGCAGCTTCCCAGGGCCTAATTCACCCCTCCACTTT
>-|TRBV11-1|TRBJ2-7|-
CASSLRISYEQYF
TGTGCCAGCAGCTTAAGGATATCCTACGAGCAGTACTTC
>-|TRBV25-1|TRBJ2-7|few
CASSDPPGHHEQYF
TGTGCCAGCAGTGACCCCCCCGGACACCACGAGCAGTACTTC
>-|TRBV12-3/TRBV12-4|TRBJ2-7|-
CASRYPGRYEQYF
TGTGCCAGCAGATATCCAGGGAGATACGAGCAGTACTTC
>TRBD2|TRBV18|TRBJ2-1|-
CASSQTSGNYNEQFF
TGTGCCAGCTCGCAGACTAGCGGAAACTACAATGAGCAGTTCTTC
>-|TRBV5-1|TRBJ2-1|-
CASSPAGILGDEQFF
TGCGCCAGCAGCCCTGCGGGCATACTGGGCGATGAGCAGTTCTTC
>-|TRBV5-1|TRBJ1-1|few
CASSSGRSMNTEAFF
TGCGCCAGCAGCTCGGGACGGAGTATGAACACTGAAGCTTTCTTT
>-|TRBV28|TRBJ2-3|-
CASSLLQGTDTQYF
TGTGCCAGCAGTTTATTACAGGGTACAGATACGCAGTATTTT
>-|TRBV7-9|TRBJ2-3|-
CASSSWAGAGTDTQYF
TGTGCCAGCAGCTCGTGGGCGGGGGCAGGCACAGATACGCAGTATTTT
>TRBD2|TRBV30|TRBJ2-2|-
CAWSWERGANTGELFF
TGTGCCTGGAGTTGGGAGCGGGGGGCGAACACCGGGGAGCTGTTTTTT
>TRBD1|TRBV13|TRBJ1-2|-
CASSIWTGNYGYTF
TGTGCCAGCAGCATATGGACAGGGAACTATGGCTACACCTTC
>-|TRBV5-1|TRBJ2-2|-
CASSAEGFTTGELFF
TGCGCCAGCAGCGCCGAGGGGTTTACCACCGGGGAGCTGTTTTTT
>TRBD1|TRBV20-1|TRBJ2-7|-
CSASRDRGSYEQYF
TGCAGTGCTAGTAGGGACAGGGGCAGCTACGAGCAGTACTTC